The subject of this entry is one TCR beta chain. The sample is drawn from a study of blood T cell repertoires in COVID-19. At the level of the study: Sources were T cells, B-cell-depleted T cells, or PBMCs; the material itself was cDNA or gDNA.

CDR1 SGHTA and CDR2 FQGNSA come from the germline V gene. This CDR3 region has 14 residues. V shed 3 bases, J shed 3 bases, and the junction held 0 bases outside the gene matches. As processed by the authors: Estimation of nucleated cell counts relied on the amplification of reference gene primers. TCRdb keeps only in-frame clones here, not all; method: immunoSEQ multiplex PCR. Clone size and V and J calls were adopted from that table, with D and trimming inferred from the DNA. This table has about 210,000 clones, 88% appearing once. Sequenced sample: peripheral blood. This TCR came from a man younger than 30 with active or convalescent COVID-19. The chain has TRBV7-2 and TRBJ2-3, with 10 bases that match TRBD2. Here the CDR3 DNA reads TGTGCCAGCAGCTTTAGCGGGAGGACAGATACGCAGTATTTT. Its translation is CASSFSGRTDTQYF.